These 10 T cell receptor beta chains originate from one sample sequenced in a study of T cell responses to AZD1222 COVID-19 vaccine. The method was immunoSEQ multiplex PCR; TCRdb's version includes in-frame clones alone and lacks a portion of them. The sample shows roughly 150,000 clones, about 90% of them seen only once. The sequenced sample was peripheral blood, obtained 28 days after the second AZD1222 dose. These receptors were obtained from an adult who received the AZD1222 COVID-19 vaccine.

This clone has only a few counts. This sequence joins TRBV7-9 and TRBJ2-7; TRBD2 might be the D (6 bases). CDR1 is SEHNR, CDR2 FQNEAQ, per germline (reference sequence). This CDR3 has 12 residues. V lost 5 bases and J 6 bases, leaving 11 bases between the germline ends. The CDR3 bases are TGTGCCAGCAGCAATAGCGGTCTCGAGCAGTACTTC. This translates into CASSNSGLEQYF.

The V call is TRBV7-6, the J call TRBJ2-1; no definite D call. CDR3 length equals 13 residues. Trimming took 1 base from V and 9 from J, leaving 10 bases between them. CDR1 is SGHVS and CDR2 is FNYEAQ in the germline V gene. The CDR3 loop is CASSLGQPGEQFF. The CDR3 DNA follows: TGTGCCAGCAGCTTAGGTCAACCGGGTGAGCAGTTCTTC.

The genes are TRBV7-9 and TRBJ2-5, with 8 bases aligning to TRBD1. The CDR3 has 14 amino acids. The germline V gene encodes CDR1 SEHNR and CDR2 FQNEAQ (reference sequence). The ends lost 5 bases at V and 5 bases at J; junction bases unmatched: 7. The CDR3 loop is CASSRTGRRETQYF. CDR3 DNA sequence: TGTGCCAGCAGCCGGACAGGGCGGAGGGAGACCCAGTACTTC. The full variable domain, its missing parts supplied by reference TRBV7-9 and TRBJ2-5, is DTGVSQNPRHKITKRGQNVTFRCDPISEHNRLYWYRQTLGQGPEFLTYFQNEAQLEKSRLLSDRFSAERPKGSFSTLEIQRTEQGDSAMYLCASSRTGRRETQYFGPGTRLLVL.

CDR3 residues: CASSLGQGLIYGYTF. In DNA form, the CDR3 reads TGTGCCAGCTCACTGGGACAGGGGCTCATCTATGGCTACACCTTC. The genes are TRBV18 and TRBJ1-2; TRBD1 agrees at 10 bases. Germline V gene lookup returns CDR1 KGHSH and CDR2 LQKENI. V lost 4 bases, J lost 4 bases, and 6 bases stayed unmatched. This CDR3 comprises 15 residues.

J is TRBJ1-2 and V is TRBV6-5, with 8 bases matching TRBD1. This CDR3 has 13 residues. The germline V gene encodes CDR1 MNHEY and CDR2 SVGAGI. The ends lost 10 bases at V and 1 base at J; junction bases unmatched: 5. The CDR3 reads CATGQGGNYGYTF. The CDR3, as DNA: TGTGCCACAGGACAGGGAGGTAACTATGGCTACACCTTC.

The J gene is TRBJ2-1, the V gene TRBV23-1; D not resolved. TRBV23-1 is labeled an ORF, and its function is uncertain. The CDR3 runs to 11 residues. The ends were cut back, 4 bases at V and 8 bases at J, with 6 bases in the middle. The CDR3 nucleotides are TGCGCCAGCAGTCGTCTCTATGAGCAGTTCTTC. This encodes CASSRLYEQFF.

This clone was seen more than once but under ten times. It is unclear where the CDR3 begins or ends on the DNA, so no DNA is shown, and the CDR3 is as TCRdb lists it. The chain carries TRBV12-3 or TRBV12-4 and TRBJ1-2. The length of the CDR3 is 11 amino acids, counting both ends. This CDR3 reads CASSSSSGYTF.

The V call is TRBV11-2, the J call TRBJ2-7, with TRBD1 matching 11 bases. The germline V gene has CDR1 SGHAT and CDR2 FQNNGV. Trimming cost V 1 base and J 5 bases; bases outside gene matches: 4. The CDR3 runs to 15 residues. CDR3 region: CASSLAWTGGNEQYF. Written as DNA, the CDR3 is TGTGCCAGCAGCTTAGCATGGACAGGGGGCAACGAGCAGTACTTC.

This chain links TRBV30 with TRBJ2-1; D is possibly TRBD2 (5 bases). V shed 0 bases and J shed 7 bases, with 13 bases lying between them. Per germline, CDR1 GTSNPN and CDR2 SVGIG (reference sequence). This CDR3 contains 14 residues. This CDR3 is CAWSVQPSSNEQFF. The CDR3 DNA reads TGTGCCTGGAGTGTACAGCCTAGCTCAAATGAGCAGTTCTTC. Full variable domain (rest looked up from reference TRBV30 and TRBJ2-1): SQTIHQWPATLVQPVGSPLSLECTVEGTSNPNLYWYRQAAGRGLQLLFYSVGIGQISSEVPQNLSASRPQDRQFILSSKKLLLSDSGFYLCAWSVQPSSNEQFFGPGTRLTVL.

This chain links TRBV19 with TRBJ2-1, with TRBD2 matching 10 bases. The CDR3 runs to 14 residues. V dropped 6 bases and J dropped 2; count of bases not matched to a gene: 1. CDR1 LNHDA and CDR2 SQIVND come from the germline V gene (reference sequence). The DNA for the CDR3 is TGTGCCAGTAGCGGGACTAGCGCCTACAATGAGCAGTTCTTC. Its translation: CASSGTSAYNEQFF.